These 16 T cell receptor beta chains originate from one sample sequenced in a study of T cell responses to AZD1222 COVID-19 vaccine. Assay: immunoSEQ multiplex PCR; the TCRdb copy retains only in-frame clones and omits some. The table records 90,000 to 120,000 clones, around nine tenths of them present only once. This sample comprised peripheral blood, obtained 28 days after the second dose of the MenACWY control vaccine. Source of these receptors: an adult who received the MenACWY meningococcal vaccine as a control.

The V gene is TRBV28, the J gene TRBJ1-4; 8 nucleotides match TRBD1. The V gene's germline CDR1 is MDHEN and CDR2 SYDVKM. The CDR3 consists of 14 residues. Germline trimming cut 6 bases from V and 7 bases from J; bases unmatched to any gene: 7. The CDR3 loop is CASSPGTGGEKLFF. Here the CDR3 DNA reads TGTGCCAGCAGCCCCGGGACAGGTGGTGAAAAACTGTTTTTT. The full variable domain, rest sourced from reference TRBV28 and TRBJ1-4, is DVKVTQSSRYLVKRTGEKVFLECVQDMDHENMFWYRQDPGLGLRLIYFSYDVKMKEKGDIPEGYSVSREKKERFSLILESASTNQTSMYLCASSPGTGGEKLFFGSGTQLSVL.

The CDR3 is CASSAATGQSTGEQYF. CDR3 coding DNA: TGTGCCAGCAGCGCGGCGACAGGACAGAGTACTGGCGAGCAGTACTTC. The chain couples TRBV7-6 to TRBJ2-7; a weak D match, TRBD1 (6 bases). With 5 bases removed from V and 6 bases from J, the gap between germline ends came to 23 bases. In germline, CDR1 is SGHVS, CDR2 FNYEAQ. The CDR3 contains 16 residues.

In the case of this clone: Compared with germline, one end of the junction differs, possibly owing to a read error. The V and J genes are TRBV12-3 or TRBV12-4 and TRBJ1-2, with TRBD1 as a possible D gene (5 bases). The CDR3 is 12 amino acids. The CDR3 DNA sequence: TGTGCCAGCAGCCTGCCCGACGACAGAGCGGTCTTC. It translates to CASSLPDDRAVF.

The chain recombines TRBV10-2 with TRBJ2-5; 7 nucleotides line up with TRBD2. The CDR3 sequence is 14 residues long. Germline trimming cut 3 bases from V and 1 base from J; bases unmatched to any gene: 2. Germline CDR1 is WSHSY and CDR2 is SAAADI. The CDR3 sequence is CASSDSGAQETQYF. For the CDR3, the DNA is TGCGCCAGCAGTGACAGCGGGGCCCAAGAGACCCAGTACTTC.

This chain uses TRBV5-4 with TRBJ2-7; 9 bases match TRBD1. This CDR3 is 15 amino acids long. V was clipped by 4 bases and J by 3 bases; unmatched bases: 8. Germline V gene sequence: CDR1 SGHNT, CDR2 YYREEE (reference sequence). The CDR3 region is CASSAPGTGHYEQYF. The CDR3 nucleotides read TGTGCCAGCAGCGCTCCCGGGACAGGGCACTACGAGCAGTACTTC.

The V gene is TRBV19, the J gene TRBJ2-2, with a possible D match to TRBD2 (6 bases). This CDR3 is 18 amino acids long. The germline gives CDR1 LNHDA, CDR2 SQIVND (reference sequence). The V end lost 6 bases, the J end lost 0 bases, and 20 bases lay between the germline ends. CDR3 amino acids: CASSPYPGGAPNTGELFF. DNA for the CDR3: TGTGCCAGTAGCCCGTATCCCGGCGGGGCGCCGAACACCGGGGAGCTGTTTTTT.

The genes are TRBV7-2 and TRBJ2-4; TRBD2 matches at 10 bases. The trim removed 5 bases at V and 3 bases at J, leaving 10 bases unmatched. There are 17 residues in the CDR3. Germline values: CDR1 SGHTA, CDR2 FQGNSA. DNA of the CDR3: TGTGCCAGCAGCCCCCAGTCTAGCGGGGGTGTCAAAAACATTCAGTACTTC. It encodes CASSPQSSGGVKNIQYF.

The chain links TRBV4-3 to TRBJ2-1; 9 positions match TRBD1. The length of the CDR3 is 16 residues. V shed 1 base, J shed 9 bases, and the junction held 10 bases outside the gene matches. Germline values: CDR1 LGHNA, CDR2 YSLEER. The CDR3 is CASSQVSGQGWVEQFF. CDR3 in DNA: TGCGCCAGCAGCCAAGTGTCGGGACAGGGTTGGGTTGAGCAGTTCTTC.

The chain uses TRBV7-8 and TRBJ2-1; TRBD2 agrees at 7 bases. Germline V CDR1 and CDR2: SGHVS, FQNEAQ. With 6 bases clipped from V and 1 base from J, the junction kept 0 bases outside the gene matches. The CDR3 extends over 13 amino acids. CDR3 DNA sequence: TGTGCCAGCAGGGGGGGGTCCTACAATGAGCAGTTCTTC. It specifies CASRGGSYNEQFF.

V usage is TRBV5-1 and J usage is TRBJ2-7; possibly TRBD1 for D (6 bases). Germline assignment: CDR1 SGHRS and CDR2 YFSETQ. Trimming took 0 bases from V and 2 from J, leaving 12 bases between them. The CDR3 loop spans 15 amino acids. DNA of the CDR3: TGCGCCAGCAGCTTGGGCGCAGGGGATACCTACGAGCAGTACTTC. Its protein product is CASSLGAGDTYEQYF.

The chain links TRBV5-3 to TRBJ1-5, with no clear D. TRBV5-3 counts as an open reading frame of uncertain function. V was shortened by 1 base and J by 0 bases, with 11 bases between the two germline ends. The CDR3 has 16 residues. DNA of the CDR3: TGTGCCAGAAGCTTGTGCCAGACTTATAGCAATCAGCCCCAGCATTTT. Its translation: CARSLCQTYSNQPQHF.

The J gene is TRBJ1-1, the V gene TRBV3-1 (or the pseudogene TRBV3-2); tentative D call: TRBD1 (6 bases). This CDR3 is 15 amino acids long. V lost 0 bases and J 10 bases, leaving 18 bases between the germline ends. Germline assignment: CDR1 LGHDT and CDR2 YNNKEL (reference sequence). The CDR3 loop reads CASSQEQGRTVGAFF. The CDR3 nucleotides are TGTGCCAGCAGCCAAGAGCAGGGGCGGACGGTCGGAGCTTTCTTT.

This clone was detected only a few times. The chain recombines TRBV19 with TRBJ2-7; TRBD1 matches 9 bases. From germline, CDR1 is LNHDA and CDR2 SQIVND (reference sequence). V was pared by 6 bases and J by 6 bases, with 12 bases of the junction left unmatched. The length of the CDR3 is 15 residues. CDR3 in amino acids: CASSRWTGVGGEQYF. CDR3 nucleotide sequence: TGTGCCAGTAGCCGTTGGACAGGGGTCGGAGGCGAGCAGTACTTC.

V is TRBV9 and J is TRBJ2-1; D is ambiguous. V gave up 4 bases and J gave up 6 bases, with 8 bases separating them. Germline-derived CDR1 and CDR2 are SGDLS and YYNGEE. The CDR3 is 12 residues long. CDR3 protein: CASSTTGNEQFF. The DNA of the CDR3 is TGTGCCAGCAGCACTACGGGCAATGAGCAGTTCTTC.

V is TRBV6-5 and J is TRBJ1-2; tentative D call: TRBD1 (6 bases). V was clipped by 2 bases and J by 5 bases, with 15 bases between them. The CDR3 has 15 residues. Germline CDR1 and CDR2: MNHEY and SVGAGI. The CDR3 DNA reads as TGTGCCAGCAGTTACGAGGGGCAGGGGACGTATGGCTACACCTTC. Translation gives CASSYEGQGTYGYTF.

V is TRBV18 and J is TRBJ2-1; D perhaps matches TRBD2 (6 bases). Germline V CDR1 and CDR2: KGHSH, LQKENI. The CDR3 has 12 residues. Between the trimmed V and J ends, which lost 0 bases and 15 bases, there was a span of 12 bases. The CDR3 nucleotides read TGTGCCAGCTCACCACCAGGGAGGCTATCGTTCTTC. Amino acids: CASSPPGRLSFF.